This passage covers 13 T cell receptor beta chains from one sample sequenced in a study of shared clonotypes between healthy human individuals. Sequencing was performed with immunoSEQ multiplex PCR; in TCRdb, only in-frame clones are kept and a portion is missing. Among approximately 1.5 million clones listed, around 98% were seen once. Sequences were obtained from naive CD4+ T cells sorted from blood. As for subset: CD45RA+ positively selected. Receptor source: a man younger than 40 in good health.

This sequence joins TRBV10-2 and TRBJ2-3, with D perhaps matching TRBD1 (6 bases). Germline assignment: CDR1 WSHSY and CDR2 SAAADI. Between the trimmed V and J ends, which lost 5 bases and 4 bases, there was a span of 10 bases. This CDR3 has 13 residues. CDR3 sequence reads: CASSRRGSDTQYF. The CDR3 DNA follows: TGCGCCAGCAGTCGTAGGGGGTCAGATACGCAGTATTTT.

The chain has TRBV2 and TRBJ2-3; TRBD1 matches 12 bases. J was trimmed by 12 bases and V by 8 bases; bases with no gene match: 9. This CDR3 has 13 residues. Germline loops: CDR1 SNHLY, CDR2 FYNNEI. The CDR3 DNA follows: TGTGCCAGCGACCGGGACAGGGGGCGCGTACAGTATTTT. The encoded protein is CASDRDRGRVQYF.

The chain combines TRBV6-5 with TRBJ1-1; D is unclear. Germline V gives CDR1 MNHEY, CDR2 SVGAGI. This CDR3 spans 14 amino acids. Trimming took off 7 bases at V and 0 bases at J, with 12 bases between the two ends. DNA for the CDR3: TGTGCCAGCACTCCTTCCCGGATGAACACTGAAGCTTTCTTT. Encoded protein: CASTPSRMNTEAFF.

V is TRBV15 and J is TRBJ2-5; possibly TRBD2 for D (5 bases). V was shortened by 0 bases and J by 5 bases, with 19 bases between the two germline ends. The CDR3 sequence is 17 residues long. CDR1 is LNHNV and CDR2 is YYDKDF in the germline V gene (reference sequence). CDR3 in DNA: TGTGCCACCAGCAGAGATCCTCATCCAACGGGATGGGAGACCCAGTACTTC. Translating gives CATSRDPHPTGWETQYF. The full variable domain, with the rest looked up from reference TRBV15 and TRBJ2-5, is DAMVIQNPRYQVTQFGKPVTLSCSQTLNHNVMYWYQQKSSQAPKLLFHYYDKDFNNEADTPDNFQSRRPNTSFCFLDIRSPGLGDTAMYLCATSRDPHPTGWETQYFGPGTRLLVL.

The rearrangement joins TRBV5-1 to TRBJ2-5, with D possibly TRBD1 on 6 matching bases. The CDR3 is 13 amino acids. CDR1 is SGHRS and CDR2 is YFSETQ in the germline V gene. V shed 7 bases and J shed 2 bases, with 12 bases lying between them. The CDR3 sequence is CASGTQGQETQYF. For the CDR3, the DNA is TGCGCCAGCGGAACACAGGGTCAAGAGACCCAGTACTTC. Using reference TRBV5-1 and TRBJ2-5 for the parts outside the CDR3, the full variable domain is KAGVTQTPRYLIKTRGQQVTLSCSPISGHRSVSWYQQTPGQGLQFLFEYFSETQRNKGNFPGRFSGRQFSNSRSEMNVSTLELGDSALYLCASGTQGQETQYFGPGTRLLVL.

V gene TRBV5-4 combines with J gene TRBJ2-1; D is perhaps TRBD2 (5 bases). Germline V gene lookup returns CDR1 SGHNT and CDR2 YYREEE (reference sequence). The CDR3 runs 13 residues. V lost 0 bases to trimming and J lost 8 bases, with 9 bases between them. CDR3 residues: CASSLAGFHEQFF. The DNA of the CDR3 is TGTGCCAGCAGCTTGGCGGGATTCCATGAGCAGTTCTTC.

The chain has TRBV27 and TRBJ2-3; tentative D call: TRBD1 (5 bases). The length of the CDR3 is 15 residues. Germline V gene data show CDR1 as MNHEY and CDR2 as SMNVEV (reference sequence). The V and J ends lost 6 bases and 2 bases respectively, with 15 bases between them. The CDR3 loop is CASSFRAFSTDTQYF. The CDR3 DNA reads TGTGCCAGCAGCTTCAGGGCTTTCTCCACAGATACGCAGTATTTT.

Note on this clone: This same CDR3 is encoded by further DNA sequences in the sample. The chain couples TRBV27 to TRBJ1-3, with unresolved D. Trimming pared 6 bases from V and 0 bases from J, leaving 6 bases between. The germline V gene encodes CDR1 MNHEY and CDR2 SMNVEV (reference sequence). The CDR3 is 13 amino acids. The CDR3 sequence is CASRRSSGNTIYF. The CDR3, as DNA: TGTGCCAGCAGGAGGAGCTCTGGAAACACCATATATTTT.

CDR3 sequence (DNA): TGTGCCAGTAGGACTATAGTTGGGGCGAGCAATCAGCCCCAGCATTTT. It encodes CASRTIVGASNQPQHF. V gene TRBV19 combines with J gene TRBJ1-5; D perhaps matches TRBD1 (5 bases). Trimming pared 6 bases from V and 1 base from J, leaving 16 bases between. The CDR3 consists of 16 residues. From germline, CDR1 is LNHDA and CDR2 SQIVND (reference sequence). Based on the CDR3 plus reference TRBV19 and TRBJ1-5, the full variable domain is DGGITQSPKYLFRKEGQNVTLSCEQNLNHDAMYWYRQDPGQGLRLIYYSQIVNDFQKGDIAEGYSVSREKKESFPLTVTSAQKNPTAFYLCASRTIVGASNQPQHFGDGTRLSIL.

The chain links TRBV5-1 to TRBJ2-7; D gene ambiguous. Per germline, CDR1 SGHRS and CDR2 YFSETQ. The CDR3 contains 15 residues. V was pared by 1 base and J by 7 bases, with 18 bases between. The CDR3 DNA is TGCGCCAGCAGCTTGATCTTAAAACCGAATAGTGAGCAGTACTTC. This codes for CASSLILKPNSEQYF. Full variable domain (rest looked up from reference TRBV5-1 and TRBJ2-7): KAGVTQTPRYLIKTRGQQVTLSCSPISGHRSVSWYQQTPGQGLQFLFEYFSETQRNKGNFPGRFSGRQFSNSRSEMNVSTLELGDSALYLCASSLILKPNSEQYFGPGTRLTVT.

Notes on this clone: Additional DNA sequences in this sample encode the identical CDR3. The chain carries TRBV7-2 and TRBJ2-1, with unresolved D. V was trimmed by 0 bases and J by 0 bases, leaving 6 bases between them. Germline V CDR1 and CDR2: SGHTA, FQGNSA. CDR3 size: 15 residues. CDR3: CASSLAASSYNEQFF. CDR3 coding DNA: TGTGCCAGCAGCTTAGCCGCGAGCTCCTACAATGAGCAGTTCTTC.

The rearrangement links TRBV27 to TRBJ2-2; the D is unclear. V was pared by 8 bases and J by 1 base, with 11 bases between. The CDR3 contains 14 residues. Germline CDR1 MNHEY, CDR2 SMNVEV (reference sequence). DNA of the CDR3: TGTGCCAGCCGTCGGAAACAGAACACCGGGGAGCTGTTTTTT. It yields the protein CASRRKQNTGELFF.

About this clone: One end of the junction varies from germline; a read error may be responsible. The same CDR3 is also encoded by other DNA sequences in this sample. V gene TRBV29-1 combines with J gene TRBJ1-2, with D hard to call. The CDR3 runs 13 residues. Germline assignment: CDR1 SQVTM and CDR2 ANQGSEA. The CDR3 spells CSVEGRTNYGYTF. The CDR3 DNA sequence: TGCAGCGTCGAAGGGAGAACTAACTATGGCTACACCTTC. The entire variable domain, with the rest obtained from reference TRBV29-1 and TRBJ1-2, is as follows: SAVISQKPSRDICQRGTSLTIQCQVDSQVTMMFWYRQQPGQSLTLIATANQGSEATYESGFVIDKFPISRPNLTFSTLTVSNMSPEDSSIYLCSVEGRTNYGYTFGSGTRLTVV.